This TCR beta chain was found in a study of blood T cell repertoires in COVID-19. Overall study context: Sites across the United States, Italy and Spain contributed samples from acute and convalescent COVID-19.

Those enrolled in Seattle joined during active infection and were followed longitudinally afterward. CDR1 is MDHEN and CDR2 is SYDVKM in the germline V gene. The CDR3 spans 14 residues. After removal of 7 bases from V and 0 bases from J, the junction contained 6 bases not matched to a gene. Clones were read by immunoSEQ multiplex PCR, and TCRdb kept only the in-frame ones, dropping some. In the table there are just over 350,000 clones, 75% to 90% of which are singletons. The origin of this receptor is a woman in her sixties with COVID-19, enrolled during active disease. The sequencing input was peripheral blood. V usage is TRBV28 and J usage is TRBJ2-7, with 7 positions matching TRBD1. The CDR3 here is CASNRRGLSYEQYF. The CDR3 DNA follows: TGTGCCAGCAACAGAAGGGGGCTCTCCTACGAGCAGTACTTC.